The entry below describes one T cell receptor beta chain. Its antigen is still unknown. There are 15 residues in the CDR3. Looked up from germline, CDR1 is SGHVS and CDR2 is FQNEAQ. TCRdb's table, derived via immunoSEQ multiplex PCR, lists solely in-frame clones and lacks some. The sample records under 130,000 clones, roughly 93% being singletons. The sample originates from a study of graft-versus-host responses after intestinal transplantation. Study-level information: Following induction with anti-thymocyte globulin, all recipients were given tacrolimus and steroids for two to three years.

Study-wide results and limits: GvH clones occurred in recipient marrow; some first appeared in ileum or blood. Early post-transplant falls in HvG clones accompanied the peak levels of circulating GvH clones.

This clonotype originated in a human donor who received an intestinal transplant. This sequence joins TRBV7-8 and TRBJ1-6, with 7 bases aligning to TRBD1. The specimen comprised unstimulated CD8+ T cells sorted from spleen or lymph node cells, sampled before intestinal transplant. CDR3 sequence (DNA): TGTGCTTCAAGGGACAGTAGCTCCTATAATTCACCCCTCCACTTT. Translated: CASRDSSSYNSPLHF.